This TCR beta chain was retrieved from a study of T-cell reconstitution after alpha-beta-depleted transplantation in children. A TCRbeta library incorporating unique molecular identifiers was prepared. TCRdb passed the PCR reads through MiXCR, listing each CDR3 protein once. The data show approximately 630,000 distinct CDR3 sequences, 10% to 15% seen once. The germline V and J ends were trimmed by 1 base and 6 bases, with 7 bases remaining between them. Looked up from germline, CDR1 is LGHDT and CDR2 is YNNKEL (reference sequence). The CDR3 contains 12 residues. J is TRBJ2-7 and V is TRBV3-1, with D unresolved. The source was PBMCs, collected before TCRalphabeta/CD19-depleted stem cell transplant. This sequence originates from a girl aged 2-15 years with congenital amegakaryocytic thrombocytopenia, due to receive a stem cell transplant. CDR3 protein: CASSQVEFEQYF. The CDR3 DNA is TGTGCCAGCAGCCAAGTAGAGTTCGAGCAGTACTTC.